This T cell receptor beta chain was recovered during a study of blood T cell repertoires in COVID-19. Study in general: Sites in the United States, Italy and Spain provided acute and convalescent COVID-19 samples. From T cells, B-cell-depleted T cells, or PBMCs came the material, which was cDNA or gDNA.

This clone was seen a few times. Original processing methods: Amplifying reference gene primers gave estimates of nucleated cell counts. The table came from immunoSEQ multiplex PCR; TCRdb's copy has only in-frame clones and leaves some out. That table gives V, J and clone size, and the DNA gave D and trimming. The table has about 59,000 clones, 85% seen once. The CDR3 spans 14 residues. The germline CDR1 and CDR2 sequences are MNHEY and SVGAGI. The V gene lost 5 bases and the J gene lost 0 bases, with 10 bases spanning the gap. V is TRBV6-5 and J is TRBJ1-1; a weak D match, TRBD1 (6 bases). The clonotype comes from a human donor in a cohort sampled during active COVID-19. Source material: peripheral blood. The chain's CDR3 is CASSNQGLNTEAFF. CDR3 coding DNA: TGTGCCAGCAGTAATCAGGGGTTGAACACTGAAGCTTTCTTT.